This T cell receptor beta chain was sequenced during a study of CD8+ T cells in alopecia areata. As to treatment: oral pan-JAK inhibitor, 5-10 mg twice daily. Starting from PBMCs, sorting isolated CD4+ and CD8+ T cells. It was cDNA, reverse transcribed from extracted RNA, that served as the sequencing template. Assay used: immunoSEQ multiplex PCR; TCRdb lists only in-frame clones, some missing. Of 200,000 or so clones detected, 40% to 55% appear once; the ten largest clones hold around 2.8%. Between the trimmed V and J ends, which lost 2 bases and 2 bases, there was a span of 13 bases. CDR1 is SGHTA and CDR2 is FQGNSA in the germline V gene. The CDR3 is 16 amino acids. This clone came up a few times.

The chain links TRBV7-2 to TRBJ2-1; D is uncertain. Sequenced material: CD4+ T cells sorted from blood, taken at roughly week 36, from a patient treated with tofacitinib. This receptor was identified in a human donor with alopecia areata. In DNA form, the CDR3 reads TGTGCCAGCAGCTTAACCCAGCTGCTAACCTACAATGAGCAGTTCTTC. Translation: CASSLTQLLTYNEQFF.